A single sample gave rise to the 32 T cell receptor beta chains below, sequenced in a study of blood T cell repertoires in COVID-19. Clones were read by immunoSEQ multiplex PCR, and TCRdb kept only the in-frame ones, dropping some. Of over 50,000 clones in the sample, about 89% were seen once. Sequenced sample: peripheral blood. The receptor set was obtained from a man in his sixties with acute or convalescent COVID-19.

This clone was detected once. This rearrangement joins TRBV19 to TRBJ2-3; 9 positions match TRBD2. V shed 5 bases, J shed 0 bases, and the junction held 21 bases outside the gene matches. CDR1 and CDR2 from the germline V gene are LNHDA and SQIVND (reference sequence). This CDR3 has 21 residues. CDR3 coding DNA: TGTGCCAGTAGTCTGCCCCCCCGGGTTGATAGCGGGGGAACTAGCACAGATACGCAGTATTTT. Its translation: CASSLPPRVDSGGTSTDTQYF.

The V gene is TRBV2, the J gene TRBJ1-2, with a possible D match to TRBD1 (6 bases). Germline-derived CDR1 and CDR2 are SNHLY and FYNNEI. The CDR3 loop spans 12 amino acids. Trimming took off 3 bases at V and 4 bases at J, with 6 bases between the two ends. The CDR3, as DNA: TGTGCCAGCAGTGACAGGGGCTATGGCTACACCTTC. Protein: CASSDRGYGYTF.

This clone has just one count. This chain uses TRBV12-5 with TRBJ1-1; D gene ambiguous. Trimming left V 0 bases short and J 3 bases short, with 5 bases between. Germline V gene sequence: CDR1 LGHNT, CDR2 FRNRAP. The CDR3 extends over 13 amino acids. Written as DNA, the CDR3 is TGTGCTAGTGGTTTGGTAGCGGACACTGAAGCTTTCTTT. Its translation is CASGLVADTEAFF.

J is TRBJ2-2 and V is TRBV21-1; the table's D call TRBD1 went unverified against the DNA. TRBV21-1 is a pseudogene segment. The CDR3 spans 17 residues. This chain's CDR3 is CASSSQGETGGTGELFF. As DNA, the CDR3 is TGTGCCAGCAGCTCCCAAGGGGAGACAGGGGGCACCGGGGAGCTGTTTTTT.

This chain uses TRBV9 with TRBJ2-5, with TRBD2 as a possible D gene (7 bases). Germline V gene lookup returns CDR1 SGDLS and CDR2 YYNGEE. The CDR3 is 14 amino acids. Trimming stripped 0 bases from V and 7 bases from J, with 13 bases between. CDR3 coding DNA: TGTGCCAGCAGCGTAGCTACTGGGGGGGCGACCCAGTACTTC. Translation gives CASSVATGGATQYF.

This chain uses TRBV24-1 with TRBJ2-5; 8 bases map to TRBD1. CDR1 KGHDR and CDR2 SFDVKD come from the germline V gene. The CDR3 totals 15 residues. The junction had 7 bases not matched to a gene; V was cut back by 3 bases and J by 5 bases. CDR3 sequence (DNA): TGTGCCACCAGTGATCAGATCAGGGGGCGGGAGACCCAGTACTTC. This codes for CATSDQIRGRETQYF.

The V gene is TRBV27, the J gene TRBJ1-1; no definite D call. V shed 3 bases and J shed 1 base, with 6 bases lying between them. Germline V gene sequence: CDR1 MNHEY, CDR2 SMNVEV (reference sequence). CDR3 length: 13 residues. The DNA of the CDR3 is TGTGCCAGCAGTTTCCGACAGAACACTGAAGCTTTCTTT. Amino acids: CASSFRQNTEAFF.

The rearrangement joins TRBV7-2 to TRBJ1-3, with a weak D call TRBD1 (6 bases). Germline V lookup: CDR1 SGHTA, CDR2 FQGNSA. The CDR3 totals 16 residues. Trimming stripped 3 bases from V and 2 bases from J, with 14 bases between. CDR3 in DNA: TGTGCCAGCAGCTTCGCACCACAGGGTACTGGAAACACCATATATTTT. Translated: CASSFAPQGTGNTIYF.

The chain couples TRBV15 to TRBJ1-2, with D tentatively TRBD1 (5 bases). CDR3 length: 15 amino acids. V was clipped by 0 bases and J by 3 bases, with 11 bases between them. Per germline, CDR1 LNHNV and CDR2 YYDKDF (reference sequence). In DNA, the CDR3 is TGTGCCACCAGCAGAGATCTTGGAGGGGACTATGGCTACACCTTC. Its translation: CATSRDLGGDYGYTF.

The sample holds a few counts of this clone. The chain is built from TRBV6-5 and TRBJ1-1; D ambiguous. Trimming removed 4 bases at V and 11 bases at J, with 14 bases between. The CDR3 extends over 12 amino acids. Germline V lookup: CDR1 MNHEY, CDR2 SVGAGI. Here the CDR3 reads CASSSSRLEAFF. CDR3 bases: TGTGCCAGCAGTTCATCTCGGCTGGAGGCTTTCTTT.

V usage is TRBV6-2 or TRBV6-3 and J usage is TRBJ1-5; D uncertain. CDR1 and CDR2 from the germline V gene are MNHEY and SVGEGT. CDR3 length: 17 amino acids. V was clipped by 0 bases and J by 5 bases, with 17 bases between them. CDR3 in DNA: TGTGCCAGCAGTTACTCTCGGTCCTCGATAGGAGATCAGCCCCAGCATTTT. Its protein product is CASSYSRSSIGDQPQHF.

Comments on this clone: This CDR3 is also generated by other DNA sequences in the sample. This chain joins TRBV28 and TRBJ1-2, with D possibly matching TRBD1 (6 bases). Between the trimmed V and J ends, which lost 3 bases and 2 bases, there was a span of 10 bases. CDR1 and CDR2 (germline): MDHEN, SYDVKM. The CDR3 consists of 14 residues. This CDR3 reads CASSFQGTNYGYTF. The CDR3 DNA reads as TGTGCCAGCAGTTTCCAGGGGACGAACTATGGCTACACCTTC.

The V and J genes are TRBV5-1 and TRBJ2-7; weak D call: TRBD1 (6 bases). Germline loops: CDR1 SGHRS, CDR2 YFSETQ. The CDR3 is 14 amino acids. Trimming left V 2 bases short and J 0 bases short, with 9 bases between. CDR3 DNA: TGCGCCAGCAGCTTCAGGGGAAGCTCCTACGAGCAGTACTTC. Protein sequence: CASSFRGSSYEQYF.

This chain links TRBV6-5 with TRBJ2-5, with TRBD2 matching 11 bases. The CDR3 has 15 residues. The trim removed 6 bases at V and 1 base at J, leaving 4 bases unmatched. The germline gives CDR1 MNHEY, CDR2 SVGAGI. The CDR3 coding sequence is TGTGCCAGCAGCCGGGGACTAGCGGTCCAAGAGACCCAGTACTTC. Its translation: CASSRGLAVQETQYF.

The chain employs TRBV11-2 and TRBJ1-3; D is undetermined. This CDR3 is built from 12 residues. Germline assignment: CDR1 SGHAT and CDR2 FQNNGV. Deletions cut 2 bases from V and 7 bases from J, with 6 bases between. The CDR3 region is CASSLIVNTIYF. In DNA, the CDR3 is TGTGCCAGCAGCTTAATCGTCAACACCATATATTTT.

The chain couples TRBV28 to TRBJ2-2; 9 positions agree with TRBD2. The CDR3 is 17 residues long. J was trimmed by 4 bases and V by 3 bases; bases with no gene match: 9. The V gene's germline CDR1 is MDHEN and CDR2 SYDVKM. CDR3 DNA: TGTGCCAGCAGTTTGGGTGGAGTAGCGGGGGTCACCGGGGAGCTGTTTTTT. Protein: CASSLGGVAGVTGELFF.

The chain links TRBV6-5 to TRBJ1-2; 9 positions match TRBD1. The CDR3 runs 15 residues. Trimming cost V 6 bases and J 4 bases; bases outside gene matches: 9. The V gene's germline CDR1 is MNHEY and CDR2 SVGAGI. The CDR3 protein is CASRNPGQGGYGYTF. The CDR3 DNA is TGTGCCAGCAGAAACCCGGGACAGGGTGGCTATGGCTACACCTTC.

V and J are TRBV19 and TRBJ1-1; maybe TRBD1 (5 bases). The V end lost 7 bases, the J end lost 5 bases, and 26 bases lay between the germline ends. Germline CDR1 and CDR2: LNHDA and SQIVND (reference sequence). The CDR3 loop spans 17 amino acids. Here the CDR3 DNA reads TGTGCCAGTACCTCACGGATTGACAGAACGATAGAGACTGAAGCTTTCTTT. It encodes CASTSRIDRTIETEAFF. The entire variable domain, with the rest obtained from reference TRBV19 and TRBJ1-1, is as follows: DGGITQSPKYLFRKEGQNVTLSCEQNLNHDAMYWYRQDPGQGLRLIYYSQIVNDFQKGDIAEGYSVSREKKESFPLTVTSAQKNPTAFYLCASTSRIDRTIETEAFFGQGTRLTVV.

This rearrangement joins TRBV20-1 to TRBJ2-3; maybe TRBD1 (6 bases). This CDR3 comprises 11 residues. The germline V and J ends were trimmed by 8 bases and 6 bases, with 12 bases remaining between them. Germline CDR1 DFQATT, CDR2 SNEGSKA (reference sequence). The CDR3 region has the DNA TGCAGTTCAGGGGTCCCCGATACGCAGTATTTT. This encodes CSSGVPDTQYF.

This chain joins TRBV6-5 and TRBJ2-2; 8 nucleotides line up with TRBD2. The CDR3 spans 16 residues. V lost 2 bases, J lost 0 bases, and 2 bases stayed unmatched. Germline V lookup: CDR1 MNHEY, CDR2 SVGAGI. The CDR3 here is CASSYGLAPNTGELFF. The CDR3 bases are TGTGCCAGCAGTTACGGACTAGCACCGAACACCGGGGAGCTGTTTTTT.

This clone was recorded only once. The V call is TRBV5-5, the J call TRBJ2-2; 8 nucleotides agree with TRBD2. V trimming: 4 bases; J trimming: 5 bases; junction bases outside the gene matches: 10. The CDR3 extends over 16 amino acids. Germline-derived CDR1 and CDR2 are SGHKS and YYEKEE (reference sequence). The CDR3 spells CASSPAPAGGTGELFF. In DNA form, the CDR3 reads TGTGCCAGCAGCCCCGCCCCCGCGGGGGGAACCGGGGAGCTGTTTTTT.

This chain uses TRBV30 with TRBJ2-3, with 7 nucleotides matching TRBD1. V shed 5 bases, J shed 4 bases, and the junction held 9 bases outside the gene matches. Germline values: CDR1 GTSNPN, CDR2 SVGIG (reference sequence). The CDR3 is made up of 14 amino acids. CDR3 DNA: TGTGCCTGGTCCACAGGGGTTCGGGCAGATACGCAGTATTTT. Its translation is CAWSTGVRADTQYF.

V is TRBV7-6 and J is TRBJ1-5, with D perhaps matching TRBD1 (6 bases). The length of the CDR3 is 14 residues. Germline V lookup: CDR1 SGHVS, CDR2 FNYEAQ. V lost 3 bases and J 3 bases, leaving 9 bases between the germline ends. The CDR3 spells CASSLPGVNQPQHF. CDR3 bases: TGTGCCAGCAGCTTGCCAGGGGTCAATCAGCCCCAGCATTTT.

The CDR3 DNA is TGTGCCAGCAGCCCTACTGGGGGGGTCTACGAGCAGTACTTC. Protein: CASSPTGGVYEQYF. The chain joins TRBV3-1 (or the pseudogene TRBV3-2) to TRBJ2-7, with 7 bases matching TRBD2. V gave up 4 bases and J gave up 3 bases; unmatched junction bases: 6. This CDR3 region has 14 residues. Germline V lookup: CDR1 LGHDT, CDR2 YNNKEL (reference sequence).

The chain links TRBV27 to TRBJ2-7; 7 bases are a match to TRBD2. CDR1 MNHEY and CDR2 SMNVEV come from the germline V gene (reference sequence). The CDR3 loop spans 13 amino acids. V gave up 6 bases and J gave up 5 bases; unmatched junction bases: 7. The CDR3 loop is CASSHRAGDEQYF. CDR3 sequence (DNA): TGTGCCAGCAGCCACCGCGCGGGGGACGAGCAGTACTTC.

V usage is TRBV24-1 and J usage is TRBJ2-2; D call uncertain. The CDR3 is 12 residues long. V was pared by 9 bases and J by 3 bases, with 7 bases between. Germline V gene data show CDR1 as KGHDR and CDR2 as SFDVKD. The chain's CDR3 is CATLADTGELFF. The CDR3 DNA follows: TGTGCCACCCTCGCGGACACCGGGGAGCTGTTTTTT.

The V call is TRBV13, the J call TRBJ1-2; 7 nucleotides match TRBD1. With V trimmed by 5 bases and J by 3 bases, 9 bases remained unmatched. The CDR3 covers 15 residues. Looked up from germline, CDR1 is PRHDT and CDR2 is FYEKMQ (reference sequence). The CDR3 here is CASSSRTGGDYGYTF. The DNA for the CDR3 is TGTGCCAGCAGCAGCCGGACAGGTGGAGACTATGGCTACACCTTC.

This chain joins TRBV19 and TRBJ1-1; unclear D gene. CDR3 length: 14 amino acids. With 7 bases removed from V and 2 bases from J, the gap between germline ends came to 14 bases. Looked up from germline, CDR1 is LNHDA and CDR2 is SQIVND (reference sequence). CDR3: CASTHVGLNTEAFF. As DNA, the CDR3 is TGTGCCAGTACCCACGTGGGCCTTAACACTGAAGCTTTCTTT.

CDR3 sequence (DNA): TGCGCCAGCAGCCAAGACAGGGGGCAGTCCTACAATGAGCAGTTCTTC. It specifies CASSQDRGQSYNEQFF. V usage is TRBV4-3 and J usage is TRBJ2-1; 8 bases align to TRBD1. Trimming removed 0 bases from V and 1 base from J; junction bases left unmatched: 2. The CDR3 is made up of 16 amino acids. Germline assignment: CDR1 LGHNA and CDR2 YSLEER.

The V and J genes are TRBV5-5 and TRBJ1-5; possible D gene TRBD1, 6 bases. There are 15 residues in the CDR3. Germline-derived CDR1 and CDR2 are SGHKS and YYEKEE (reference sequence). V lost 4 bases and J 3 bases, leaving 14 bases between the germline ends. The CDR3 spells CASSLGGWDNQPQHF. CDR3 nucleotides: TGTGCCAGCAGCCTAGGGGGTTGGGACAATCAGCCCCAGCATTTT.

The chain is built from TRBV7-2 and TRBJ2-7, with TRBD1 identical over 7 bases. Germline values: CDR1 SGHTA, CDR2 FQGNSA. After removal of 1 base from V and 0 bases from J, the junction contained 3 bases not matched to a gene. CDR3 length: 15 residues. CDR3 bases: TGTGCCAGCAGCTTAGAACAGGGGAGCTCCTACGAGCAGTACTTC. Its translation is CASSLEQGSSYEQYF.

This sequence joins TRBV5-1 and TRBJ1-5, with a weak D call TRBD1 (5 bases). Trimming stripped 0 bases from V and 1 base from J, with 17 bases between. The germline V gene encodes CDR1 SGHRS and CDR2 YFSETQ. There are 18 residues in the CDR3. For the CDR3, the DNA is TGCGCCAGCAGCTTGGGGTTTTTGTACAGGTTAAGCAATCAGCCCCAGCATTTT. Its translation is CASSLGFLYRLSNQPQHF. Full variable domain (rest looked up from reference TRBV5-1 and TRBJ1-5): KAGVTQTPRYLIKTRGQQVTLSCSPISGHRSVSWYQQTPGQGLQFLFEYFSETQRNKGNFPGRFSGRQFSNSRSEMNVSTLELGDSALYLCASSLGFLYRLSNQPQHFGDGTRLSIL.